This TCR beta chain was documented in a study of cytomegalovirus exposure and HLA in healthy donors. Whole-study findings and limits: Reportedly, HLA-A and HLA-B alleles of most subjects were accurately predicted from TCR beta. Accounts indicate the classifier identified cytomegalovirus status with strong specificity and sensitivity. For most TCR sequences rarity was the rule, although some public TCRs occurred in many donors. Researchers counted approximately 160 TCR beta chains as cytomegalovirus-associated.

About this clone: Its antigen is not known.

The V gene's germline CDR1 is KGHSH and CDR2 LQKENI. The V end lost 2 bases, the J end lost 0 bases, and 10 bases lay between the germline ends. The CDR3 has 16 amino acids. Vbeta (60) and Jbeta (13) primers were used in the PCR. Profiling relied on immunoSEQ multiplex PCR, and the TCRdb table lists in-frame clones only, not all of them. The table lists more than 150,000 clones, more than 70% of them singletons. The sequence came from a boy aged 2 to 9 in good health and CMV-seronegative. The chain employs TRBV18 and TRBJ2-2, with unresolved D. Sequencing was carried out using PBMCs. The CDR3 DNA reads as TGTGCCAGCTCACCATCCCCCCCTACGAACACCGGGGAGCTGTTTTTT. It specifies CASSPSPPTNTGELFF.